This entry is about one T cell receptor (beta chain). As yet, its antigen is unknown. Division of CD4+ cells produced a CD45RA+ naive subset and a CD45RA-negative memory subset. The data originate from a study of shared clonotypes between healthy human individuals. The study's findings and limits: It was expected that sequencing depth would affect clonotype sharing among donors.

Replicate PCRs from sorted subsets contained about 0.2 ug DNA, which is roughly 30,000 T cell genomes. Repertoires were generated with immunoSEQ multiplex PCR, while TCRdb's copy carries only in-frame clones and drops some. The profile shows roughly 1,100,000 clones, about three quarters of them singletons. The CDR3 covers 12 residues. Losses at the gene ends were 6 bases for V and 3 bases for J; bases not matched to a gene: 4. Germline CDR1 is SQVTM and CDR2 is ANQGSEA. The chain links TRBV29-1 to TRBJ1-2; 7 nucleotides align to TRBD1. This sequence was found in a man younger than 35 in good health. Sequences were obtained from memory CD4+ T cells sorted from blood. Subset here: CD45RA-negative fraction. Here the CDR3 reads CSVGQADYGYTF. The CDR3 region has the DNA TGCAGCGTCGGACAGGCAGACTATGGCTACACCTTC. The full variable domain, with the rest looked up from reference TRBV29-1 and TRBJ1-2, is SAVISQKPSRDICQRGTSLTIQCQVDSQVTMMFWYRQQPGQSLTLIATANQGSEATYESGFVIDKFPISRPNLTFSTLTVSNMSPEDSSIYLCSVGQADYGYTFGSGTRLTVV.